This record concerns one T cell receptor (beta chain) sequence. Its antigen is unknown. The data derive from a study of CD8+CD57+ T cells in acquired aplastic anemia. Findings and limits, study-wide: Patients were compared with controls for CD8+ Simpson's diversity, and no significant difference emerged. Patients shared approximately 30 CD8+ CDR3 sequences with controls.

The template used for profiling TCR beta VDJ and CDR3 was genomic DNA. TCRdb re-called the reads through MiXCR, storing one row per CDR3 protein. The table includes around 250,000 distinct CDR3 sequences, 55% to 65% detected once. Per the germline V gene, CDR1 is DFQATT and CDR2 is SNEGSKA (reference sequence). The CDR3 is made up of 15 amino acids. Trimming cost V 7 bases and J 3 bases; bases outside gene matches: 15. This TCR was recovered from a human donor with severe aplastic anemia or a healthy control (not recorded which). The sample consisted of sorted CD4+, CD8+, or CD8+CD57+ T cells (not recorded which) from PBMCs. V is TRBV20-1 and J is TRBJ2-7; 7 bases are shared with TRBD2. CDR3 in DNA: TGCAGTGTCGGTACAGCGGGATCAAGGGTCTACGAGCAGTACTTC. It yields the protein CSVGTAGSRVYEQYF.